The 23 T cell receptor beta chains in this list originate from one sample, sequenced in a study of OX40 agonist ivuxolimab in advanced cancers. The method was immunoSEQ multiplex PCR; TCRdb's version includes in-frame clones alone and lacks a portion of them. This repertoire shows fewer than 95,000 clones, roughly 90% found once; its top ten account for 3% to 3.5%. Sequences were derived from CD4+ or CD8+ T cells sorted from blood, sampled in a trial of the OX40 agonist ivuxolimab. The receptors originated from an adult with an advanced solid tumor such as melanoma, head and neck, liver or kidney cancer.

The V gene is TRBV27, the J gene TRBJ1-1, with D hard to call. Trimming left V 6 bases short and J 11 bases short, with 19 bases between. CDR3 length: 13 residues. Germline V gives CDR1 MNHEY, CDR2 SMNVEV (reference sequence). The chain's CDR3 is CASRGYLDEKAFF. The CDR3 DNA reads as TGTGCCAGCAGGGGTTACCTCGATGAAAAGGCTTTCTTT.

In its sample, this clone was seen once. The chain links TRBV6-5 to TRBJ2-7; D perhaps matches TRBD1 (6 bases). The CDR3 runs 13 residues. Germline V gene lookup returns CDR1 MNHEY and CDR2 SVGAGI. The V gene lost 5 bases and the J gene lost 11 bases, with 19 bases spanning the gap. The DNA of the CDR3 is TGTGCCAGCAGTGGAGACAGGAATCTACGAAAGTACTTC. Amino acids: CASSGDRNLRKYF.

The V gene is TRBV6-6, the J gene TRBJ2-3, with D hard to call. V gave up 6 bases and J gave up 5 bases, with 9 bases separating them. The CDR3 is 12 amino acids. CDR1 and CDR2 (germline): MNHNY, SVGAGI (reference sequence). The CDR3 reads CASSQRVDTQYF. As DNA, the CDR3 is TGTGCCAGCAGCCAAAGGGTAGATACGCAGTATTTT.

The gene calls are TRBV9 and TRBJ1-2; D unresolved. V lost 0 bases and J lost 7, with 7 bases in between. Germline V gene lookup returns CDR1 SGDLS and CDR2 YYNGEE. This CDR3 comprises 12 residues. The CDR3 coding sequence is TGTGCCAGCAGCGTAGTGGGGTCTGGCTACACCTTC. It encodes CASSVVGSGYTF.

This chain joins TRBV5-8 and TRBJ2-3, with D possibly matching TRBD2 (6 bases). The CDR3 is made up of 15 amino acids. Germline V gene data show CDR1 as SGHTS and CDR2 as YDEGEE. V was clipped by 1 base and J by 1 base, with 10 bases between them. For the CDR3, the DNA is TGTGCCAGCAGCTTGACTAGCCGGGGCACAGATACGCAGTATTTT. Protein: CASSLTSRGTDTQYF.

The genes are TRBV2 and TRBJ2-3; 16 bases match TRBD2. From germline, CDR1 is SNHLY and CDR2 FYNNEI. The CDR3 has 14 residues. V shed 9 bases and J 5 bases; nucleotides not matched to a gene: 2. The CDR3 nucleotides are TGTGCCAGAGGGACTAGCGGGGGGGGAGATACGCAGTATTTT. As protein: CARGTSGGGDTQYF. The variable domain in full, completed from reference TRBV2 and TRBJ2-3, reads EPEVTQTPSHQVTQMGQEVILRCVPISNHLYFYWYRQILGQKVEFLVSFYNNEISEKSEIFDDQFSVERPDGSNFTLKIRSTKLEDSAMYFCARGTSGGGDTQYFGPGTRLTVL.

The gene calls are TRBV18 and TRBJ1-4, with 8 bases that match TRBD1. The CDR3 consists of 15 residues. The V gene's germline CDR1 is KGHSH and CDR2 LQKENI. V trimming: 3 bases; J trimming: 7 bases; junction bases outside the gene matches: 7. In DNA, the CDR3 is TGTGCCAGCTCACCCCCCGACAGGGGTGCTGAAAAACTGTTTTTT. Translating gives CASSPPDRGAEKLFF.

The rearrangement links TRBV6-5 to TRBJ2-2; 7 nucleotides match TRBD2. CDR3 length: 15 amino acids. Germline-derived CDR1 and CDR2 are MNHEY and SVGAGI. The V and J ends lost 2 bases and 5 bases, in that order; junction bases with no gene match: 5. CDR3 amino acids: CASSYGASGTGELFF. The CDR3 coding sequence is TGTGCCAGCAGTTACGGGGCTAGCGGAACCGGGGAGCTGTTTTTT.

The chain couples TRBV10-1 to TRBJ2-7; D remains unclear. Per germline, CDR1 WNHNN and CDR2 SYGVQD (reference sequence). The CDR3 runs to 13 residues. V was pared by 6 bases and J by 1 base, with 10 bases between. DNA for the CDR3: TGCGCCAGCAGCAAATACATGTCCTACGAGCAGTACTTC. This encodes CASSKYMSYEQYF.

The chain uses TRBV27 and TRBJ1-1; TRBD1 might be the D (5 bases). V lost 4 bases and J 4 bases, leaving 10 bases between the germline ends. This CDR3 contains 13 residues. Germline V gives CDR1 MNHEY, CDR2 SMNVEV (reference sequence). CDR3 protein: CASSSRGGTEAFF. In DNA, the CDR3 is TGTGCCAGCAGTTCTAGGGGAGGCACTGAAGCTTTCTTT.

V and J are TRBV9 and TRBJ2-3, with D possibly being TRBD1 (6 bases). V dropped 0 bases and J dropped 0 bases, with 8 bases sitting between them. The CDR3 has 15 residues. Germline CDR1 is SGDLS and CDR2 is YYNGEE. The CDR3 protein is CASSVGTASTDTQYF. Written as DNA, the CDR3 is TGTGCCAGCAGCGTAGGGACAGCTAGCACAGATACGCAGTATTTT.

The J gene is TRBJ1-2, the V gene TRBV6-5, with D possibly matching TRBD1 (5 bases). The CDR3 spans 13 residues. Germline values: CDR1 MNHEY, CDR2 SVGAGI. V was trimmed by 6 bases and J by 3 bases, leaving 11 bases between them. The CDR3 nucleotides are TGTGCCAGCAGCCCCGGGACGGACTATGGCTACACCTTC. This codes for CASSPGTDYGYTF.

The V and J genes are TRBV14 and TRBJ1-2; no clear D. V shed 4 bases and J shed 6 bases, with 21 bases lying between them. CDR1 and CDR2 from the germline V gene are SGHDN and FVKESK. CDR3 size: 16 residues. This CDR3 reads CASSPVGGEILDGYTF. The CDR3 DNA follows: TGTGCCAGCAGCCCGGTCGGCGGGGAAATTTTGGATGGCTACACCTTC.

This rearrangement joins TRBV11-3 to TRBJ2-7; possible D gene TRBD2, 5 bases. The V end was cut by 1 base, the J end by 5 bases, with 15 bases between. CDR1 is SGHNT and CDR2 is YENEEA in the germline V gene. This CDR3 has 15 residues. Here the CDR3 DNA reads TGTGCCAGCAGCTTAGGCCGACTACCTCTAGACGAGCAGTACTTC. This translates into CASSLGRLPLDEQYF. Filled out from reference TRBV11-3 and TRBJ2-7, the complete variable domain reads EAGVVQSPRYKIIEKKQPVAFWCNPISGHNTLYWYLQNLGQGPELLIRYENEEAVDDSQLPKDRFSAERLKGVDSTLKIQPAELGDSAVYLCASSLGRLPLDEQYFGPGTRLTVT.

The chain joins TRBV29-1 to TRBJ1-4; tentatively, D is TRBD1 (6 bases). The CDR3 runs to 14 residues. V lost 0 bases and J 7 bases, leaving 12 bases between the germline ends. Germline V gene sequence: CDR1 SQVTM, CDR2 ANQGSEA. The CDR3 loop is CSVEDLQGGEKLFF. The CDR3 DNA follows: TGCAGCGTTGAAGATCTACAGGGAGGTGAAAAACTGTTTTTT.

The table lists this clone with a count of one. The genes are TRBV4-3 and TRBJ2-2; the match to TRBD1 covers 9 bases. This CDR3 comprises 15 residues. The V gene's germline CDR1 is LGHNA and CDR2 YSLEER. With V trimmed by 4 bases and J by 7 bases, 7 bases remained unmatched. This chain's CDR3 is CASSRETGGLGELFF. The CDR3 nucleotides read TGCGCCAGCAGCCGGGAAACAGGGGGCCTCGGGGAGCTGTTTTTT.

This chain joins TRBV2 and TRBJ2-7; the match to TRBD2 covers 13 bases. CDR1 and CDR2 (germline): SNHLY, FYNNEI. This CDR3 is built from 15 residues. The V gene end was trimmed by 7 bases and the J gene end by 1 base; junction bases not matched to a gene: 4. The chain's CDR3 is CASKPTSGRSYEQYF. DNA of the CDR3: TGTGCCAGCAAGCCGACTAGCGGGAGGTCCTACGAGCAGTACTTC.

The V gene is TRBV6-5, the J gene TRBJ2-7, with TRBD2 as a possible D gene (5 bases). V was shortened by 8 bases and J by 5 bases, with 22 bases between the two germline ends. The length of the CDR3 is 15 residues. Germline loops: CDR1 MNHEY, CDR2 SVGAGI. The CDR3 region has the DNA TGTGCCAGCCGAACCAGGCGGGCGGGCGAGAACGAGCAGTACTTC. Protein sequence: CASRTRRAGENEQYF.

V is TRBV13 and J is TRBJ2-3; TRBD2 matches at 15 bases. CDR1 and CDR2 (germline): PRHDT, FYEKMQ (reference sequence). The length of the CDR3 is 17 residues. With V trimmed by 4 bases and J by 6 bases, 8 bases remained unmatched. The CDR3 is CASSSPRTSGRADTQYF. CDR3 nucleotides: TGTGCCAGCAGCTCCCCCAGGACTAGCGGGAGGGCCGATACGCAGTATTTT.

The chain couples TRBV5-1 to TRBJ2-3; 12 positions agree with TRBD2. Germline V CDR1 and CDR2: SGHRS, YFSETQ. The CDR3 has 15 residues. J gave up 5 bases and V 4 bases, and 5 bases lay outside the gene matches. The DNA of the CDR3 is TGCGCCAGCAGCCCTAGCGGGAGGGCCTTAGATACGCAGTATTTT. Encoded protein: CASSPSGRALDTQYF.

This clone has only a few counts. The genes are TRBV5-6 and TRBJ1-1, with D possibly TRBD1 on 5 matching bases. Trimming cost V 6 bases and J 5 bases, with 14 bases left between them. Germline CDR1 SGHDT, CDR2 YYEEEE. The CDR3 covers 13 residues. CDR3 sequence (DNA): TGTGCCAGCACCTGGGGGACCGGGACTGAAGCTTTCTTT. It specifies CASTWGTGTEAFF. Supplemented by reference TRBV5-6 and TRBJ1-1, the full variable domain reads DAGVTQSPTHLIKTRGQQVTLRCSPKSGHDTVSWYQQALGQGPQFIFQYYEEEERQRGNFPDRFSGHQFPNYSSELNVNALLLGDSALYLCASTWGTGTEAFFGQGTRLTVV.

This clone was seen just once. V is TRBV28 and J is TRBJ2-1; D is perhaps TRBD2 (6 bases). The germline gives CDR1 MDHEN, CDR2 SYDVKM. Trimming shortened V by 1 base and J by 5 bases, and 12 bases separated the two germline ends. The CDR3 length is 15 residues. CDR3 nucleotides: TGTGCCAGCAGTTTATCTTGGACTACCAACAATGAGCAGTTCTTC. Protein: CASSLSWTTNNEQFF.

The chain carries TRBV15 and TRBJ2-2; 7 bases agree with TRBD1. Germline V gives CDR1 LNHNV, CDR2 YYDKDF (reference sequence). Trimming at V came to 1 base and at J to 1 base, leaving 12 bases not matched to a gene. This CDR3 contains 19 residues. CDR3 amino acids: CATSRALSQTGRNTGELFF. CDR3 DNA: TGTGCCACCAGCAGAGCCCTGAGCCAGACAGGGAGGAACACCGGGGAGCTGTTTTTT.